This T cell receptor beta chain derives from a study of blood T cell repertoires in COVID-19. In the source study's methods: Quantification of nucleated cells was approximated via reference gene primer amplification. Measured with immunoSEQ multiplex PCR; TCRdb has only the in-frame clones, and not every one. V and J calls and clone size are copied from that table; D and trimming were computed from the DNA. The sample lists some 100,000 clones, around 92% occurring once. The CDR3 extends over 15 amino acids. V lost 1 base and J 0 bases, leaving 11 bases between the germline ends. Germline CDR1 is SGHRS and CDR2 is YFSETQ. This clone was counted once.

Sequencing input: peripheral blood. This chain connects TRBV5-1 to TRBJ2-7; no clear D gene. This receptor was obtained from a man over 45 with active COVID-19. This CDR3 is CASSLNGRNSYEQYF. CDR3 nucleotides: TGCGCCAGCAGCTTGAATGGCAGGAACTCCTACGAGCAGTACTTC.